The subject of this entry is one T cell receptor beta chain. What antigen it recognizes has not been identified. No quality values exist for individual bases; no much larger clone is one base distant. V is cut by 0 bases and J by 7 bases, and the space between the germline ends is 13 bases. The germline V gene yields MNHNS for CDR1 and SASEGT for CDR2. Measured from the cysteine to the phenylalanine, the CDR3 is 15 residues long. Only CDR3 DNA remains: 45 bases, in frame from the first base. CD8 naive samples were CD45RO-negative cells positively selected for CCR7, giving a CD45RA+CCR7+ population that excluded TemRA cells. The donors were healthy, HIV-negative adults with no recently reported acute infections or vaccinations. Every donor was a Caucasian adult living in Nashville, Tennessee, USA. Blood was obtained by leukapheresis, after which PBMCs were separated by Ficoll-Histopaque density gradient centrifugation and cryopreserved in liquid nitrogen vapor phase. Analytical flow cytometry was used to check the purity and quantity of each magnetically sorted T cell population. Genomic DNA was isolated from every sorted fraction and measured by UV absorbance on a Nanodrop 2000c.

The data belong to a study of shared clonotypes between healthy human individuals (TCRdb year 2020). At the level of the whole study: A few men and two women, aged 18 to 49 years, made up the cohort. To increase sequencing depth and limit assay-specific biases, TCR repertoire library preparation and sequencing were carried out by different laboratories using diverse techniques. To estimate repertoire size and how much clonotype sharing occurs between individuals, the study deeply sequenced the blood TCR repertoires of five healthy adults. Per donor, leukapheresis produced somewhere between about 0.94 and 8.9 billion PBMCs. For each donor, CD4 naive and CD4 memory were each given three plates, CD8 naive was given two plates, and CD8 memory was given one plate. The paper as a whole reports these results and caveats: Roughly 5% of naive CD4, around 4% of naive CD8, 2.3% of memory CD4, and approximately 0.4% of memory CD8 clonotypes were shared across several donors. Because the study included a small number of donors, the genetic and exposure-history diversity represented was limited. Based on pairwise subsampling, the degree of clonotype sharing among donors was expected to be affected by sequencing depth. Compared with non-shared clonotypes, the clonotypes found in all four sorted-subset donors had higher generation probabilities. Even with the large sequencing depth, rarefaction of the sorted-subset datasets indicated that sequencing was incomplete. Estimated clonotype richness was generally larger for naive than for memory subsets. Sampling was limited to blood, and TCR repertoires in tissue likely differ from TCR repertoires in blood.

TCR CDR3 regions were amplified from genomic DNA by multiplex PCR using the deep immunoSEQ assay. Extracted genomic DNA from each cell subset was spread evenly across all wells of several immunoSEQ 96-well plates, with each plate serving as a replicate. For sorted subsets, 150 to 200 ng genomic DNA, equal to tens of thousands of T cell genomes, was loaded into each replicate PCR. Purified libraries were quantified with a Qubit 3.0 fluorometer, sized on a Bioanalyzer 2100, and re-quantified with the KAPA Library Quantification kit. Every immunoSEQ 96-well plate was sequenced on a dedicated single-read 150-cycle Illumina NextSeq 550 flow cell. From the authors' description of their analysis: Because only junctional sequences without quality scores were contained in the immunoSEQ output, filtering matching that applied to full-length reads could not be performed. Sequences were annotated with PyIR, a Python wrapper for IgBLAST v1.9, using IMGT germline references to assign V/J genes and CDR3. Reads were filtered out if the reads had weak V/J assignments (E-value above 1e-6), no CDR3, stop codons, out-of-frame junctions, or ambiguous translated residues. V3J clonotypes were defined as sequences sharing the same inferred V gene, J gene, and CDR3 amino acid sequence. The percentage overlap between two repertoires was calculated by dividing the number of shared unique clonotypes by the size of the smaller repertoire. RTK rarefaction, the Chao1 estimator, and Recon v2.1 estimates of unobserved clonotypes were used to assess repertoire richness. For all TCRbeta clonotypes obtained by the gDNA method from four donors, generation probabilities were computed with OLGA. TCRdb retrieved this table from immuneACCESS and kept in-frame rearrangements only. Not all clones are present; in checked studies, unresolved V genes account for under half, and no reason is known for the remainder. Clonal size and the V and J genes are those of that table, whereas D and trimming came from the DNA. This sample has a few million clones in its table, and just over 90% of those were observed once. The top ten constitute around 1.7% of the sample.

Sequencing used naive CD8+ T cells from PBMCs. The cell subset or site label of this sample denotes: CD45RA+CCR7+. This receptor was obtained from a man aged 18 to 30 in good health. Some clones in this sample may be carry-over from other donors' samples. The sequence joins TRBV6-1 to TRBJ1-5; confidence is insufficient to name the D gene. Here the CDR3 is given as CASSEATFREQPQHF. In nucleotide form, the sequence is TGTGCCAGCAGTGAAGCAACCTTTCGGGAACAGCCCCAGCATTTT.